This T cell receptor (beta chain) is from a study of shared clonotypes between healthy human individuals. The study, taken as a whole, reports: Genetic and exposure-history diversity was limited by the few donors. In the sorted subsets, rarefaction showed sequencing was incomplete despite large depth. Non-shared clonotypes were found to have lower generation probabilities than the clonotypes that were shared by all four of the sorted-subset donors.

Germline CDR1 MDHEN, CDR2 SYDVKM. The CDR3 runs to 16 residues. The V end was cut by 4 bases, the J end by 3 bases, with 19 bases between. As defined, naive CD8 cells were CD45RO-negative and positively selected for CCR7, with terminally differentiated effector memory CD45RA+ cells excluded. Donors had no recently reported acute infections or vaccinations and were HIV-negative. Sequencing was performed with immunoSEQ multiplex PCR; in TCRdb, only in-frame clones are kept and a portion is missing. The sample shows 500,000 to 700,000 clones, roughly 95% of them seen only once. Comment on this clone: Its antigen remains unidentified.

The chain uses TRBV28 and TRBJ2-7; D perhaps matches TRBD1 (5 bases). Sequenced material: naive CD8+ T cells sorted from blood. The receptor was isolated from a woman aged 30 to 39 in good health. The CDR3 loop reads CASSCAQAGKDYEQYF. The CDR3 nucleotides are TGTGCCAGCAGTTGTGCCCAGGCAGGGAAAGACTACGAGCAGTACTTC.